This record covers a single T cell receptor (beta chain). Trimming cost V 4 bases and J 10 bases; bases outside gene matches: 11. This CDR3 spans 15 amino acids. Germline CDR1 reads MNHEY; CDR2 reads SVGAGI. The sample originates from a study of T cell changes during pregnancy in multiple sclerosis. The data were produced by immunoSEQ multiplex PCR, yet TCRdb's version contains in-frame clones alone and is incomplete. The data show tens of thousands of clones, 75% to 95% seen once. This material consisted of CD8+ T cells from peripheral blood mononuclear cells, taken before pregnancy. This chain uses TRBV6-5 with TRBJ2-1, with 9 nucleotides matching TRBD1. The sequence derives from a female donor with multiple sclerosis, enrolled in a pregnancy study. CDR3 loop: CASSLMTGGLGEQFF. In DNA form, the CDR3 reads TGTGCCAGCAGTTTGATGACAGGGGGTCTGGGCGAGCAGTTCTTC.